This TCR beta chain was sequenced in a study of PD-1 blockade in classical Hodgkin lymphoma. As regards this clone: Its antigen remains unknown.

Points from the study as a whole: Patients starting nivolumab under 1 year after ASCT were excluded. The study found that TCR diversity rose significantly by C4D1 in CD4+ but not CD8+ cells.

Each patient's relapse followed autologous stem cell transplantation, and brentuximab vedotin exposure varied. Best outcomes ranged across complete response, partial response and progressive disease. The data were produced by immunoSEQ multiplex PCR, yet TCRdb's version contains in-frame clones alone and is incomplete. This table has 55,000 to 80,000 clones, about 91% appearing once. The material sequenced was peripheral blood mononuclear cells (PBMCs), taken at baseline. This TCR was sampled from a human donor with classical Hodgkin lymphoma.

The CDR3 region is CASSPPPDLYGYTF. For the CDR3, the DNA is TGTGCCAGCTCACCACCGCCGGACCTCTATGGCTACACCTTC. The chain employs TRBV18 and TRBJ1-2, with no clear D. The V end lost 0 bases, the J end lost 4 bases, and 9 bases lay between the germline ends. In germline, CDR1 is KGHSH, CDR2 LQKENI. The CDR3 is 14 residues long.